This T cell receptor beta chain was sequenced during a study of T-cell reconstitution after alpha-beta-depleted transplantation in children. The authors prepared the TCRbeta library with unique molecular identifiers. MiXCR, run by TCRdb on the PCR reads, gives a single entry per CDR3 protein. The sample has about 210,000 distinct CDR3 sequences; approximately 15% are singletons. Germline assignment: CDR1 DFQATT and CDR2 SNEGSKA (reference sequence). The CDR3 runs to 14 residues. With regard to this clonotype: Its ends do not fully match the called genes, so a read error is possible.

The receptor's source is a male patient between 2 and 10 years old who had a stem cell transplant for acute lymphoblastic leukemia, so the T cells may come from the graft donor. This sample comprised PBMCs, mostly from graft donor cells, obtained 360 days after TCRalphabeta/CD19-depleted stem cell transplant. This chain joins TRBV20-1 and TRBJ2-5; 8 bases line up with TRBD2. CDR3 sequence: CCASGSGGQETQYF. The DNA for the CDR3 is TGCTGTGCTAGTGGGAGCGGGGGCCAAGAGACCCAGTACTTC.